This T cell receptor beta chain derives from a study of cytomegalovirus exposure and HLA in healthy donors. The CDR3 has 14 residues. The V gene's germline CDR1 is MNHEY and CDR2 SMNVEV (reference sequence). V shed 6 bases and J 7 bases; nucleotides not matched to a gene: 8. The PCR ran on 60 Vbeta and 13 Jbeta primers. Some clones are missing from TCRdb's copy, which holds only in-frame ones; the method was immunoSEQ multiplex PCR. The sample consists of around 140,000 clones, almost 80% of them appearing once. The chain is built from TRBV27 and TRBJ2-2; 7 positions match TRBD2. The TCR originated in a female donor in good health and CMV-seronegative. The material sequenced was PBMCs. The CDR3 is CASSQGGVGGELFF. The CDR3 DNA is TGTGCCAGCAGCCAGGGAGGGGTTGGCGGGGAGCTGTTTTTT.